The 15 T cell receptor beta chains given below trace back to one sample, sequenced in a study of tumor-infiltrating lymphocytes in primary liver carcinoma. Unsorted whole blood served as the source of blood RNA, and germline DNA was extracted as well. The input was about 500 ng total RNA; TCR beta cDNA was made from it with a constant-region primer. Slightly modified ARM-PCR with three nested multiplex PCR rounds yielded TCR beta libraries. A C-beta reverse primer was combined with TRBV1-TRBV30 forward primers in the first two PCR rounds, and each round had about 10 cycles. Each CDR3 protein gets one entry after TCRdb re-called the multiplex PCR reads with MiXCR. The repertoire holds about 320,000 distinct CDR3 sequences, with about 62% as singletons. Sequenced input: peripheral blood. Receptors were obtained from a man in his forties with primary liver carcinoma and hepatitis B virus infection.

About this clonotype: The junction departs from germline at one end; a sequencing error may be responsible. This chain joins TRBV30 and TRBJ1-2; perhaps TRBD1 as D (5 bases). This CDR3 is built from 14 residues. Germline V gives CDR1 GTSNPN, CDR2 SVGIG (reference sequence). The CDR3 region is CAWSGDSSLYGYAF. CDR3 sequence (DNA): TGTGCCTGGAGCGGCGACAGCTCGCTCTATGGCTACGCCTTC.

The sample holds a few counts of this clonotype. Possible read error: a much larger clone is one base away. Likely a read error: the CDR3 ends without its conserved phenylalanine or tryptophan. The rearrangement joins TRBV29-1 to TRBJ2-1; 14 bases line up with TRBD2. This CDR3 comprises 17 residues. Trimming removed 6 bases from V and 1 base from J; junction bases left unmatched: 8. From germline, CDR1 is SQVTM and CDR2 ANQGSEA. CDR3 in DNA: TGCAGCGTGGCCGGGACTAGCGGGAGTAGATCCTACAATGAGCAGTTCTTA. Translating it yields CSVAGTSGSRSYNEQFL.

As concerns this clonotype: A much bigger clone sits one base away, suggesting this may be a read error. The chain carries TRBV5-6 and TRBJ2-3; TRBD2 matches at 8 bases. This CDR3 spans 15 amino acids. CDR1 and CDR2 from the germline V gene are SGHDT and YYEEEE. V shed 2 bases, J shed 8 bases, and the junction held 10 bases outside the gene matches. CDR3 nucleotides: TGTGCCAGCAGCTTCAGGCCCCGCCGGGGGGGTACGCAGTATTTT. Translating gives CASSFRPRRGGTQYF.

V and J are TRBV20-1 and TRBJ2-1; TRBD2 agrees at 13 bases. Germline CDR1 reads DFQATT; CDR2 reads SNEGSKA (reference sequence). Trimming cost V 7 bases and J 9 bases; bases outside gene matches: 3. This CDR3 has 12 amino acids. The CDR3 here is CSGTSGSREQFF. CDR3 nucleotide sequence: TGCAGTGGGACTAGCGGGAGTCGTGAGCAGTTCTTC.

In regard to this clonotype: This may come from a read error, since a much larger clone is one base off. The chain carries TRBV12-3 or TRBV12-4 and TRBJ2-2; TRBD2 matches at 12 bases. CDR3 length equals 15 residues. The CDR3 sequence is CASRGLAGSSGELLF. DNA of the CDR3: TGTGCCAGCAGAGGACTAGCGGGATCTTCCGGGGAGCTGTTATTT.

For this clonotype: The CDR3 carries no conserved terminal phenylalanine or tryptophan, so it likely arises from a read error. The rearrangement joins TRBV5-4 to TRBJ2-5, with D possibly matching TRBD1 (5 bases). The CDR3 is 14 residues long. Trimming took 0 bases from V and 3 from J, leaving 9 bases between them. Germline V gene lookup returns CDR1 SGHNT and CDR2 YYREEE (reference sequence). CDR3 in amino acids: CASSLGGDKETQYS. The CDR3 DNA reads TGTGCCAGCAGCTTGGGGGGCGACAAAGAGACCCAGTACTCC.

A word on this clonotype: The CDR3 carries no conserved terminal phenylalanine or tryptophan, so it likely arises from a read error. The chain carries TRBV4-1 and TRBJ2-4, with 7 nucleotides matching TRBD1. J was trimmed by 0 bases and V by 1 base; bases with no gene match: 6. CDR3 length equals 17 residues. The germline V gene encodes CDR1 MGHRA and CDR2 YSYEKL. The CDR3 nucleotides are TGCGCCAGCAGCCAAGCCTCAGGGGGAATAGCCAAAAACATTCAGTACCTC. This translates into CASSQASGGIAKNIQYL.

Comments on this clonotype: A read error may explain this, as a much larger clone is one base away. The rearrangement uses TRBV6-5 and TRBJ1-5, with TRBD2 as a possible D gene (5 bases). The J call may be incorrect, as the DNA end agrees better with TRBJ2-3. The CDR3 runs 16 residues. Germline-derived CDR1 and CDR2 are MNHEY and SVGAGI. This CDR3 reads CASTSSRGPHNQPQYF. CDR3 nucleotide sequence: TGTGCCAGCACCAGTAGTCGGGGTCCGCACAATCAGCCCCAGTATTTT.

The genes are TRBV2 and TRBJ2-1; D not certain. The CDR3 extends over 12 amino acids. The germline V gene has CDR1 SNHLY and CDR2 FYNNEI. V was cut by 6 bases and J by 5 bases, with 8 bases left in between. The CDR3 region is CASRDLHNEQFF. CDR3 sequence (DNA): TGTGCCAGCAGGGACCTCCACAATGAGCAGTTCTTC. The full variable domain, rest sourced from reference TRBV2 and TRBJ2-1, is EPEVTQTPSHQVTQMGQEVILRCVPISNHLYFYWYRQILGQKVEFLVSFYNNEISEKSEIFDDQFSVERPDGSNFTLKIRSTKLEDSAMYFCASRDLHNEQFFGPGTRLTVL.

J is TRBJ2-1 and V is TRBV28, with D maybe TRBD1 (6 bases). This CDR3 spans 15 amino acids. The germline CDR1 and CDR2 sequences are MDHEN and SYDVKM. V was pared by 5 bases and J by 5 bases, with 16 bases between. CDR3 amino acids: CASSTMGARDNEQFF. For the CDR3, the DNA is TGTGCCAGCAGTACCATGGGGGCGCGAGACAATGAGCAGTTCTTC.

This clonotype was counted a few times. The genes are TRBV6-5 and TRBJ1-4; a possible D gene is TRBD1 (6 bases). V lost 5 bases, J lost 8 bases, and 24 bases lay in between. The length of the CDR3 is 17 residues. Per the germline V gene, CDR1 is MNHEY and CDR2 is SVGAGI. The CDR3 sequence: CASSPVGAGRSEEKLFF. The CDR3 DNA follows: TGTGCCAGCAGTCCCGTGGGGGCAGGCCGGTCGGAGGAAAAACTGTTTTTT.

With regard to this clonotype: A much larger clone differs by one base, so this may be a read error. The V call is TRBV4-2, the J call TRBJ2-7; possibly TRBD2 for D (6 bases). CDR1 and CDR2 from the germline V gene are LGHNA and YNFKEQ. CDR3 length: 14 residues. CDR3 nucleotides: TGTGCCAACAGCCCCCTTCCGCGGGAAGGCGAGCAGTACTTC. Encoded protein: CANSPLPREGEQYF.

The chain uses TRBV7-8 and TRBJ2-1; D is ambiguous. CDR3 length: 15 amino acids. Germline lookup yields CDR1 SGHVS and CDR2 FQNEAQ. The V end was cut by 4 bases, the J end by 4 bases, with 14 bases between. CDR3 in DNA: TGTGCCAGCAGCTCCAGCGTTGGTAGTTACAATGAGCAGTTCTTC. This codes for CASSSSVGSYNEQFF.

The chain joins TRBV11-2 to TRBJ1-2, with D uncertain. The CDR3 spans 16 residues. Germline V gene data show CDR1 as SGHAT and CDR2 as FQNNGV. The ends were cut back, 4 bases at V and 8 bases at J, with 23 bases in the middle. The chain's CDR3 is CASSSEMGAPGIGYTF. The CDR3 DNA follows: TGTGCCAGCAGCTCAGAAATGGGCGCGCCTGGCATCGGCTACACCTTC.

This clonotype was seen only once. It is likely a read error, because the conserved phenylalanine at the end of the CDR3 is missing. The V gene is TRBV6-1, the J gene TRBJ1-5; D tentatively fits TRBD1 or TRBD2 (5 bases each). The J call is in doubt because the DNA end fits TRBJ2-3 better. The length of the CDR3 is 14 residues. The germline CDR1 and CDR2 sequences are MNHNS and SASEGT. Here the CDR3 DNA reads TGTGCCAGCACCGGGACGGATAGCAATCAGCCCCAGTATTCT. Translating gives CASTGTDSNQPQYS.